In this sample, the clone carrying this T cell receptor (beta chain) turned up a few times. What it binds is unknown. TCR beta libraries were prepared from cDNA with unique molecular identifiers. One entry per CDR3 protein results from TCRdb running MiXCR on the PCR reads. The sample has hundreds of thousands of distinct CDR3 sequences, less than 35% seen once; the top ten hold around 0.56%. The record originates from a study of post-analysis software for immune sequencing data. Study overall: The patients showed relapsing-remitting, secondary progressive and progressive-relapsing multiple sclerosis courses. Study observations and caveats: Significantly lower normalized Chao1 diversity was found in patients with multiple sclerosis relative to controls. Co-batched samples clustered tightly together by F measure. Patients carried 4 or 5 TRBV segments more frequently than controls did, and TRBV5-6, TRBV5-1 and TRBV20-1 were among them.

The CDR3 spans 13 residues. CDR1 MNHEY and CDR2 SMNVEV come from the germline V gene (reference sequence). Trimming pared 1 base from V and 7 bases from J, leaving 8 bases between. The sequenced material came from blood. The receptor was isolated from a girl between 5 and 17 years old with multiple sclerosis. The rearrangement uses TRBV27 and TRBJ1-5, with a tentative D call TRBD1 (5 bases). The CDR3 here is CASSLYSGQPQHF. Here the CDR3 DNA reads TGTGCCAGCAGTTTATATTCAGGGCAGCCCCAGCATTTT.